This entry features one T cell receptor beta chain sequence. These data come from a study of shared clonotypes between healthy human individuals. The donors, healthy adults who were HIV-negative, had experienced no recent acute infections or vaccinations. Sequencing used immunoSEQ multiplex PCR; TCRdb keeps in-frame clones, though not all of them. This sample has more than 2 million clones, with around 95% found just once. V was clipped by 0 bases and J by 13 bases, with 11 bases between them. This CDR3 contains 12 residues. Germline CDR1 SGHNT, CDR2 YYREEE (reference sequence). Material for sequencing was naive CD4+ T cells sorted from blood. Indicated subset: CD45RA+ positively selected. V and J are TRBV5-4 and TRBJ2-1; no reliable D call. The source of this sequence is a man aged 18-30 years in good health. The CDR3 coding sequence is TGTGCCAGCAGCTTGGACGGATTTGTCCAGTTCTTC. Its translation: CASSLDGFVQFF. The full variable domain, with the rest looked up from reference TRBV5-4 and TRBJ2-1, is ETGVTQSPTHLIKTRGQQVTLRCSSQSGHNTVSWYQQALGQGPQFIFQYYREEENGRGNFPPRFSGLQFPNYSSELNVNALELDDSALYLCASSLDGFVQFFGPGTRLTVL.